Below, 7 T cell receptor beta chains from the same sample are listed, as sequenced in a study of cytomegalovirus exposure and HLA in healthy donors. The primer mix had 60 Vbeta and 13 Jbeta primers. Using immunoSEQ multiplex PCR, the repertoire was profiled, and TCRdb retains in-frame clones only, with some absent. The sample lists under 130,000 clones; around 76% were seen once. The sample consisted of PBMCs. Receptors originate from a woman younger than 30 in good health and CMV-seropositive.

The DNA of the CDR3 is TGTGCCAGCAGCGCTTTAGCACGGAACACCGGGGAGCTGTTTTTT. It encodes CASSALARNTGELFF. The chain carries TRBV6-1 and TRBJ2-2, with D unresolved. Trimming pared 6 bases from V and 1 base from J, leaving 12 bases between. Germline CDR1 reads MNHNS; CDR2 reads SASEGT. CDR3 length: 15 residues.

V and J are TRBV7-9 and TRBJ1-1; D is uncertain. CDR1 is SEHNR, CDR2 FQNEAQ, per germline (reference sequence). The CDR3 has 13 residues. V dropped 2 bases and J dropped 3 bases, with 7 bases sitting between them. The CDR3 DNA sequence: TGTGCCAGCAGCTTATCGGTCCACACTGAAGCTTTCTTT. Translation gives CASSLSVHTEAFF.

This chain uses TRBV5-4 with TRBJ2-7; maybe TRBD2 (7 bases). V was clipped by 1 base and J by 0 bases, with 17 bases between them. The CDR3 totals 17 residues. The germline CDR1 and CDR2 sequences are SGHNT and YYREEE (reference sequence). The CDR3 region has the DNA TGTGCCAGCAGCTTGCGTTCCGGGCGGGGGCCCTCCTACGAGCAGTACTTC. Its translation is CASSLRSGRGPSYEQYF.

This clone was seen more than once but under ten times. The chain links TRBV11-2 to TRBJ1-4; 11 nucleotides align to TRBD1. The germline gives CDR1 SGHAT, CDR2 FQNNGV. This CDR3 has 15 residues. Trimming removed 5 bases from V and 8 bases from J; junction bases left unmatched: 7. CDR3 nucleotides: TGTGCCAGCAGCCCAGGGGGGACAGGGGGAGAAAAACTGTTTTTT. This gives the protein CASSPGGTGGEKLFF.

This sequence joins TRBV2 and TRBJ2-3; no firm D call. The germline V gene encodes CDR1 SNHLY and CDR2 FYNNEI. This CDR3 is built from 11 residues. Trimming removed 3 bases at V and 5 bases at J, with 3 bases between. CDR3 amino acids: CASSERDTQYF. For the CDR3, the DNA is TGTGCCAGCAGTGAGAGAGATACGCAGTATTTT. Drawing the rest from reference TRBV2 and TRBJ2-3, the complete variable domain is EPEVTQTPSHQVTQMGQEVILRCVPISNHLYFYWYRQILGQKVEFLVSFYNNEISEKSEIFDDQFSVERPDGSNFTLKIRSTKLEDSAMYFCASSERDTQYFGPGTRLTVL.

The CDR3 here is CASSPRGQGWADTQYF. The DNA for the CDR3 is TGTGCCAGCAGCCCCAGGGGACAGGGTTGGGCAGATACGCAGTATTTT. This sequence joins TRBV9 and TRBJ2-3; 9 bases align to TRBD1. Germline values: CDR1 SGDLS, CDR2 YYNGEE. This CDR3 has 16 residues. After removal of 4 bases from V and 4 bases from J, the junction contained 10 bases not matched to a gene.

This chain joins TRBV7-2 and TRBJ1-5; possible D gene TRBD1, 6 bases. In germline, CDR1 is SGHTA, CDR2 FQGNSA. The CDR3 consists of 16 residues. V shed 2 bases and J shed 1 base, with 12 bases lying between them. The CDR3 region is CASSLRQASSNQPQHF. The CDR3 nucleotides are TGTGCCAGCAGCTTAAGACAGGCGTCGAGCAATCAGCCCCAGCATTTT.